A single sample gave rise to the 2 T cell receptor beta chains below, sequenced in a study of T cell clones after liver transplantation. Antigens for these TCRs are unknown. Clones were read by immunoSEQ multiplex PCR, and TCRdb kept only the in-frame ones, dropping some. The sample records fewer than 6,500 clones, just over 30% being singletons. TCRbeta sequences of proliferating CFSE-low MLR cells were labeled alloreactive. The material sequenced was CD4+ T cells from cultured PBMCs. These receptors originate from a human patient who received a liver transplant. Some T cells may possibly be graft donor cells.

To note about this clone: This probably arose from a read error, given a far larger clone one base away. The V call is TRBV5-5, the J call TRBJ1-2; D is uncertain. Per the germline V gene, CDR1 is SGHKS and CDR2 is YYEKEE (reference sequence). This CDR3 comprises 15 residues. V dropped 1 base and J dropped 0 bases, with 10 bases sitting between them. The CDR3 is CASSLRRVPNYGYTF. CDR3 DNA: TGTGCCAGCAGCTTGCGCCGGGTGCCTAACTATGGCTACACCTTC.

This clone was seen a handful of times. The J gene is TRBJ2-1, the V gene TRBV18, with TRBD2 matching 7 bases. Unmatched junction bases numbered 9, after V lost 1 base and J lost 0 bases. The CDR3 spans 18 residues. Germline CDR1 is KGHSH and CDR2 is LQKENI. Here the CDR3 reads CASSPREIWTSSYNEQFF. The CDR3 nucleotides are TGTGCCAGCTCACCACGGGAGATCTGGACTAGCTCCTACAATGAGCAGTTCTTC.